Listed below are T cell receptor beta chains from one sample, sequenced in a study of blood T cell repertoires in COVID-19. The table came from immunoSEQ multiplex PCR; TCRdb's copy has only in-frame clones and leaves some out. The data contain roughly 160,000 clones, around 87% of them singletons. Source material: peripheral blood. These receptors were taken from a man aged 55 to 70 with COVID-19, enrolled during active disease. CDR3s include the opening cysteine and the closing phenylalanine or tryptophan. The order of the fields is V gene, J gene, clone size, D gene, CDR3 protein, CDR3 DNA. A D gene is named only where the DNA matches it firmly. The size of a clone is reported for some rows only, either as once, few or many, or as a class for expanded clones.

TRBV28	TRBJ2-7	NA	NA	CASSLYAGEQYF	TGTGCCAGCAGTTTATATGCAGGAGAGCAGTACTTC
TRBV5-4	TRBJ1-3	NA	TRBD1	CASSTGQGSARGTIYF	TGTGCCAGCAGCACTGGACAGGGCTCTGCCCGGGGCACCATATATTTT
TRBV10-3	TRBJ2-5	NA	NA	CAISDEGTQYF	TGTGCCATCAGTGATGAGGGGACCCAGTACTTC
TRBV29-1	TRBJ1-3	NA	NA	CSVRATGGNTIYF	TGCAGCGTAAGGGCAACAGGGGGAAACACCATATATTTT
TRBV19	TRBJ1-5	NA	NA	CASSIRAGVNQPQHF	TGTGCCAGTAGTATTAGGGCAGGGGTCAATCAGCCCCAGCATTTT
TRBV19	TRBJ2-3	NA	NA	CASKGRGVLDTQYF	TGTGCCAGTAAGGGCAGGGGTGTATTAGATACGCAGTATTTT
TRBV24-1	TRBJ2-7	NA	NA	CATSDPTEVKGEQYF	TGTGCCACCAGTGATCCGACAGAGGTAAAAGGCGAGCAGTACTTC
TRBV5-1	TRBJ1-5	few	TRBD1	CASRPGTGVQPQHF	TGCGCCAGCAGACCCGGGACAGGGGTTCAGCCCCAGCATTTT
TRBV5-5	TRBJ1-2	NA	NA	CASSLEAGLGNYGYTF	TGTGCCAGCAGCTTGGAGGCGGGACTCGGTAACTATGGCTACACCTTC
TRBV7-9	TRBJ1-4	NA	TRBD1	CASSSRQGTTNEKLFF	TGTGCCAGCAGCTCCCGACAGGGAACAACTAATGAAAAACTGTTTTTT
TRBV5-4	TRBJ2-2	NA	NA	CASSRGGRVDTGELFF	TGTGCCAGCAGCCGCGGTGGCAGGGTGGACACCGGGGAGCTGTTTTTT
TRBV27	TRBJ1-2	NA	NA	CASSLRGLYGYTF	TGTGCCAGCAGTTTAAGAGGGCTCTATGGCTACACCTTC
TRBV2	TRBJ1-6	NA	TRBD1	CASSEMGQISPLHF	TGTGCCAGCAGTGAAATGGGACAGATCTCACCCCTCCACTTT
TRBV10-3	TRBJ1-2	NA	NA	CAISTGVGYGYTF	TGTGCCATCAGTACAGGAGTGGGCTATGGCTACACCTTC
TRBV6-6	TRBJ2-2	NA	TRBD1	CASSTGGTGNTGELFF	TGTGCCAGCAGTACTGGGGGGACAGGGAACACCGGGGAGCTGTTTTTT
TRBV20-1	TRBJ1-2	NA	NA	CSASRREFLGYTF	TGCAGTGCTAGTAGGAGGGAGTTTCTTGGCTACACCTTC
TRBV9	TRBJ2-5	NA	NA	CATPSETQYF	TGTGCCACTCCTTCGGAGACCCAGTACTTC
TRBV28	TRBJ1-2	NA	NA	CASSLQNYGYTF	TGTGCCAGCAGTTTACAGAACTATGGCTACACCTTC
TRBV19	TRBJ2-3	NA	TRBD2	CASSIRSGGAIDTQYF	TGTGCCAGTAGTATCCGTAGCGGGGGGGCCATAGATACGCAGTATTTT
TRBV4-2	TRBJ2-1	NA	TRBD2	CASSLTTGTSGGNEQFF	TGTGCCAGCAGCCTAACAACCGGGACTAGCGGGGGCAATGAGCAGTTCTTC
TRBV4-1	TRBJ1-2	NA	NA	CASSPQARYGYTF	TGCGCCAGCAGCCCCCAGGCACGGTATGGCTACACCTTC
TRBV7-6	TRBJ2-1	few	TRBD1	CASSLGQGVYNEQFF	TGTGCCAGCAGCCTAGGACAGGGGGTCTACAATGAGCAGTTCTTC
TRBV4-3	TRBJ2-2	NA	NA	CASSQDRSRGELFF	TGCGCCAGCAGCCAAGATAGGTCCAGGGGGGAGCTGTTTTTT
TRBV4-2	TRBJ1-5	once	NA	CASAEGIYSNQPQHF	TGTGCCAGTGCTGAGGGTATCTATAGCAATCAGCCCCAGCATTTT
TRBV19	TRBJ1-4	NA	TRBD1	CASSIAGQGGEKLFF	TGTGCCAGTAGTATAGCGGGACAGGGCGGTGAAAAACTGTTTTTT